The clone carrying this T cell receptor (beta chain) has just a few counts. Its antigen is currently unknown. Diagnosis relied on clinical symptoms, serum thyroxine and TRAb, thyroid ultrasound and orbital computed tomography. From RNA transcripts, TCR beta CDR3 regions were amplified. First-round RT-PCR of the TCR CDR3 relied on the HTBI primer set. Each CDR3 protein is one row after TCRdb ran MiXCR on the multiplex PCR reads. This table has hundreds of thousands of distinct CDR3 sequences, just under 20% appearing once. This entry comes from a study of T cells in Graves' hyperthyroidism and ophthalmopathy. Study as a whole: Peripheral blood was drawn at first diagnosis, prior to all treatment.

Study-level results: Using 13 V-J features, a model discriminated ophthalmopathy from stable hyperthyroidism.

J lost 5 bases, V lost 0 bases, and 6 bases had no gene match. This CDR3 spans 15 amino acids. The germline V gene has CDR1 DFQATT and CDR2 SNEGSKA (reference sequence). The sequenced material came from blood. The rearrangement joins TRBV20-1 to TRBJ2-5; 10 bases map to TRBD2. The clonotype comes from a man aged 35 to 55 with Graves' ophthalmopathy. This CDR3 reads CSARDAGLAAETQYF. As DNA, the CDR3 is TGCAGTGCTAGAGACGCAGGACTAGCGGCTGAGACCCAGTACTTC.